The 30 T cell receptor beta chains below come from one sample, sequenced in a study of OX40 agonist ivuxolimab in advanced cancers. Profiling relied on immunoSEQ multiplex PCR, and the TCRdb table lists in-frame clones only, not all of them. The repertoire holds around 68,000 clones, with around 90% as singletons. The sequencing used CD4+ or CD8+ T cells sorted from blood, collected in a trial of the OX40 agonist ivuxolimab. The receptors shown here come from an adult with an advanced solid tumor such as melanoma, head and neck, liver or kidney cancer.

The CDR3 is CASSLDGGKEETQYF. The CDR3, as DNA: TGTGCCAGCAGCTTAGATGGGGGAAAGGAGGAGACCCAGTACTTC. V and J are TRBV11-2 and TRBJ2-5, with D perhaps being TRBD1 or TRBD2 (5 bases each). This CDR3 region has 15 residues. V was trimmed by 0 bases and J by 5 bases, leaving 13 bases between them. The germline CDR1 and CDR2 sequences are SGHAT and FQNNGV.

The chain links TRBV11-2 to TRBJ1-1; D possibly corresponds to TRBD1 (5 bases). The CDR3 spans 14 residues. CDR1 is SGHAT and CDR2 is FQNNGV in the germline V gene. V dropped 5 bases and J dropped 5 bases, with 15 bases sitting between them. CDR3 in DNA: TGTGCCAGCAGCCCTAATCGTTGGGGGACTGAAGCTTTCTTT. Protein: CASSPNRWGTEAFF.

The chain combines TRBV27 with TRBJ2-4; 11 bases are shared with TRBD1. This CDR3 region has 15 residues. CDR1 MNHEY and CDR2 SMNVEV come from the germline V gene (reference sequence). V shed 5 bases and J 6 bases; nucleotides not matched to a gene: 6. CDR3 protein: CASSPDRGRVNIQYF. As DNA, the CDR3 is TGTGCCAGCAGTCCGGACAGGGGGCGAGTAAACATTCAGTACTTC.

This sequence joins TRBV10-3 and TRBJ1-2, with 7 bases matching TRBD1. Germline lookup yields CDR1 ENHRY and CDR2 SYGVKD. The CDR3 length is 16 residues. Trimming cost V 2 bases and J 4 bases; bases outside gene matches: 10. In DNA form, the CDR3 reads TGTGCCATCAGTGAGACGAGACAGGGAGCTCGCTATGGCTACACCTTC. Translating it yields CAISETRQGARYGYTF.

This sequence joins TRBV4-2 and TRBJ2-3; D possibly corresponds to TRBD2 (5 bases). The CDR3 runs 15 residues. Germline assignment: CDR1 LGHNA and CDR2 YNFKEQ. With 4 bases removed from V and 0 bases from J, the gap between germline ends came to 11 bases. The CDR3 loop is CASSLTRRSTDTQYF. The CDR3 coding sequence is TGTGCCAGCAGCCTTACTAGACGAAGCACAGATACGCAGTATTTT.

The rearrangement links TRBV7-2 to TRBJ2-7, with D unclear. This CDR3 region has 14 residues. In germline, CDR1 is SGHTA, CDR2 FQGNSA. V was trimmed by 2 bases and J by 1 base, leaving 9 bases between them. The CDR3: CASSLSSASYEQYF. The CDR3 nucleotides are TGTGCCAGCAGCTTATCGTCGGCATCCTACGAGCAGTACTTC.

J is TRBJ1-5 and V is TRBV19; D uncertain. This CDR3 is 16 amino acids long. CDR1 is LNHDA, CDR2 SQIVND, per germline (reference sequence). V was cut by 5 bases and J by 0 bases, with 14 bases left in between. CDR3 nucleotides: TGTGCCAGTAGTCCCCTAGGACGGTATAGCAATCAGCCCCAGCATTTT. Residues: CASSPLGRYSNQPQHF.

The CDR3 bases are TGTGCCAGCAGCTTGGAGTCGGGCGGCAGGGGGATCGCTGGGGCCAACGTCCTGACTTTC. Its protein is CASSLESGGRGIAGANVLTF. The genes are TRBV5-4 and TRBJ2-6, with 7 bases matching TRBD1. J gave up 2 bases and V 0 bases, and 14 bases lay outside the gene matches. Germline-derived CDR1 and CDR2 are SGHNT and YYREEE (reference sequence). The CDR3 has 20 amino acids.

J is TRBJ2-2 and V is TRBV29-1; D tentatively reads TRBD1 or TRBD2 (5 bases each). CDR3 size: 14 residues. Trimming removed 5 bases from V and 3 bases from J, with 13 bases in between. Germline-derived CDR1 and CDR2 are SQVTM and ANQGSEA. The CDR3 DNA reads TGCAGCGTTTCCCGGGACCCTTACACCGGGGAGCTGTTTTTT. This codes for CSVSRDPYTGELFF.

The chain's CDR3 is CASSPLAAYNEQFF. DNA for the CDR3: TGTGCCAGCAGCCCACTAGCGGCCTACAATGAGCAGTTCTTC. This chain joins TRBV11-3 and TRBJ2-1, with 8 bases fitting TRBD2. This CDR3 region has 14 residues. V shed 5 bases and J 2 bases; nucleotides not matched to a gene: 2. Germline V gene lookup returns CDR1 SGHNT and CDR2 YENEEA.

As to this clone: This same CDR3 is encoded by further DNA sequences in the sample. This rearrangement joins TRBV18 to TRBJ1-1; no firm D call. V was clipped by 3 bases and J by 0 bases, with 5 bases between them. The germline CDR1 and CDR2 sequences are KGHSH and LQKENI. This CDR3 region has 13 residues. The CDR3 region is CASSPPVNTEAFF. As DNA, the CDR3 is TGTGCCAGCTCACCCCCGGTGAACACTGAAGCTTTCTTT.

The genes are TRBV6-6 and TRBJ1-2, with unresolved D. V lost 2 bases and J 0 bases, leaving 10 bases between the germline ends. The CDR3 runs to 15 residues. Per the germline V gene, CDR1 is MNHNY and CDR2 is SVGAGI (reference sequence). CDR3 DNA sequence: TGTGCCAGCAGTTACGTAACGGGGTCTAACTATGGCTACACCTTC. Translating gives CASSYVTGSNYGYTF.

The CDR3 region is CATSRDPSGTLAYEQYF. CDR3 in DNA: TGTGCCACCAGCAGAGACCCCTCCGGGACGCTTGCCTACGAGCAGTACTTC. The chain has TRBV15 and TRBJ2-7; either TRBD1 or TRBD2 may supply D (5 bases each). The V gene's germline CDR1 is LNHNV and CDR2 YYDKDF (reference sequence). The CDR3 covers 17 residues. V was trimmed by 0 bases and J by 2 bases, leaving 17 bases between them. Together with reference TRBV15 and TRBJ2-7, the CDR3 gives the full variable domain: DAMVIQNPRYQVTQFGKPVTLSCSQTLNHNVMYWYQQKSSQAPKLLFHYYDKDFNNEADTPDNFQSRRPNTSFCFLDIRSPGLGDTAMYLCATSRDPSGTLAYEQYFGPGTRLTVT.

The chain combines TRBV6-6 with TRBJ1-4; D might be TRBD1 (6 bases). Deletions cut 2 bases from V and 6 bases from J, with 7 bases between. Per the germline V gene, CDR1 is MNHNY and CDR2 is SVGAGI (reference sequence). The CDR3 has 13 amino acids. The CDR3 bases are TGTGCCAGCAGTTACGGGGGCGATGAAAAACTGTTTTTT. This gives the protein CASSYGGDEKLFF.

V is TRBV5-4 and J is TRBJ2-5, with 11 bases identical to TRBD2. This CDR3 has 17 amino acids. The V segment lost 4 bases and the J segment 2 bases; nucleotides outside the gene matches: 10. The germline CDR1 and CDR2 sequences are SGHNT and YYREEE (reference sequence). As DNA, the CDR3 is TGTGCCAGCAGCCCCGGAGGGACTAGCGGACATCAAGAGACCCAGTACTTC. It is translated as CASSPGGTSGHQETQYF.

V and J are TRBV27 and TRBJ2-5, with 8 bases fitting TRBD2. With the DNA end fitting TRBJ2-7 better, the J assignment may be wrong. Germline assignment: CDR1 MNHEY and CDR2 SMNVEV (reference sequence). The CDR3 totals 21 residues. CDR3 residues: CASSLSSGVVGLSGRWAEQYF. For the CDR3, the DNA is TGTGCCAGCAGTCTTAGCTCCGGGGTCGTAGGCTTAAGCGGGAGATGGGCCGAGCAGTACTTC.

V gene TRBV11-2 combines with J gene TRBJ1-2, with a possible D match to TRBD1 (6 bases). Germline V CDR1 and CDR2: SGHAT, FQNNGV. The CDR3 is made up of 12 amino acids. V was shortened by 4 bases and J by 7 bases, with 10 bases between the two germline ends. The CDR3, as DNA: TGTGCCAGCAGCTCCACAGGGTCTGGCTACACCTTC. Amino acid sequence: CASSSTGSGYTF.

The J gene is TRBJ2-1, the V gene TRBV19; no clear D. The CDR3 totals 15 residues. Germline V lookup: CDR1 LNHDA, CDR2 SQIVND (reference sequence). V was shortened by 5 bases and J by 7 bases, with 18 bases between the two germline ends. CDR3 region: CASSSSNAARNEQFF. The CDR3 bases are TGTGCCAGTAGTTCCTCCAACGCCGCGAGGAATGAGCAGTTCTTC.

This clone showed up just once. This sequence joins TRBV27 and TRBJ2-7; 7 nucleotides agree with TRBD1. V shed 3 bases and J 2 bases; nucleotides not matched to a gene: 4. The CDR3 runs 14 residues. CDR1 MNHEY and CDR2 SMNVEV come from the germline V gene (reference sequence). CDR3 region: CASSFRDRTYEQYF. CDR3 nucleotide sequence: TGTGCCAGCAGTTTTCGGGACAGAACCTACGAGCAGTACTTC.

This chain joins TRBV30 and TRBJ2-5; D is perhaps TRBD2 (5 bases). Trimming pared 3 bases from V and 1 base from J, leaving 9 bases between. Germline V gene sequence: CDR1 GTSNPN, CDR2 SVGIG (reference sequence). The CDR3 is made up of 13 amino acids. The CDR3 coding sequence is TGTGCCTGGAGGAACGCGGGCCAAGAGACCCAGTACTTC. Translation gives CAWRNAGQETQYF.

Concerning this clone: Distinct nucleotide sequences in the sample also encode this CDR3. This chain joins TRBV27 and TRBJ1-5; D uncertain. The germline gives CDR1 MNHEY, CDR2 SMNVEV (reference sequence). Between the trimmed V and J ends, which lost 0 bases and 6 bases, there was a span of 6 bases. The CDR3 totals 13 residues. CDR3 nucleotide sequence: TGTGCCAGCAGTTTATCGGGAGGTCAGCCCCAGCATTTT. Translated, it gives CASSLSGGQPQHF.

V and J are TRBV11-2 and TRBJ1-4; tentative D call: TRBD1 (5 bases). CDR1 and CDR2 (germline): SGHAT, FQNNGV. Trimming shortened V by 5 bases and J by 0 bases, and 7 bases separated the two germline ends. The CDR3 spans 14 residues. CDR3 nucleotides: TGTGCCAGCAGCACGACAGCAACTAATGAAAAACTGTTTTTT. It yields the protein CASSTTATNEKLFF.

Only a few counts were recorded for this clone. The CDR3 coding sequence is TGTGCCAGCAGCTTGGGCAGGAGCTCCTATAATTCACCCCTCCACTTT. Amino acids: CASSLGRSSYNSPLHF. The rearrangement links TRBV5-4 to TRBJ1-6; D not certain. The CDR3 loop spans 16 amino acids. Per the germline V gene, CDR1 is SGHNT and CDR2 is YYREEE (reference sequence). V lost 0 bases and J 0 bases, leaving 7 bases between the germline ends.

The CDR3 reads CASLRPYNEQFF. The CDR3 coding sequence is TGTGCCAGCTTGAGGCCCTACAATGAGCAGTTCTTC. The genes are TRBV6-1 and TRBJ2-1; the D is unclear. The germline V gene encodes CDR1 MNHNS and CDR2 SASEGT. Trimming removed 8 bases from V and 2 bases from J, with 7 bases in between. This CDR3 has 12 residues.

This clone was observed a handful of times. The chain has TRBV28 and TRBJ2-4; 12 bases align to TRBD2. V shed 10 bases and J 0 bases; nucleotides not matched to a gene: 10. There are 17 residues in the CDR3. Germline-derived CDR1 and CDR2 are MDHEN and SYDVKM. This chain's CDR3 is CATILAGGPLAKNIQYF. CDR3 nucleotide sequence: TGTGCCACCATACTAGCGGGGGGACCCCTAGCCAAAAACATTCAGTACTTC.

This clone appeared a single time. V is TRBV6-1 and J is TRBJ2-7; TRBD1 matches 8 bases. The germline gives CDR1 MNHNS, CDR2 SASEGT. V was clipped by 7 bases and J by 6 bases; unmatched bases: 11. The length of the CDR3 is 14 residues. CDR3 amino acids: CASTLRTGMVEQYF. The CDR3 nucleotides read TGTGCCAGCACCCTACGGACAGGGATGGTCGAGCAGTACTTC.

The rearrangement joins TRBV4-3 to TRBJ2-5; D may be TRBD2 (7 bases). Trimming took 4 bases from V and 4 from J, leaving 16 bases between them. This CDR3 contains 15 residues. Germline CDR1 and CDR2: LGHNA and YSLEER. The CDR3 DNA reads TGCGCCAGCAGCCCAGGAAGGGGGGGACTAGAGACCCAGTACTTC. Amino acids: CASSPGRGGLETQYF.

The chain employs TRBV4-3 and TRBJ1-3, with 7 bases matching TRBD1. CDR1 LGHNA and CDR2 YSLEER come from the germline V gene. This CDR3 comprises 16 residues. The V gene end was trimmed by 2 bases and the J gene end by 2 bases; junction bases not matched to a gene: 6. In DNA, the CDR3 is TGCGCCAGCAGCCAAAGGGGGACAGCCGCTGGAAACACCATATATTTT. Protein sequence: CASSQRGTAAGNTIYF.

The chain joins TRBV30 to TRBJ1-4, with D unclear. This CDR3 has 15 amino acids. V was pared by 1 base and J by 0 bases, with 9 bases between. From germline, CDR1 is GTSNPN and CDR2 SVGIG (reference sequence). The CDR3 sequence: CAWSEGIATNEKLFF. The CDR3 coding sequence is TGTGCCTGGAGTGAAGGGATTGCAACTAATGAAAAACTGTTTTTT.

V gene TRBV28 combines with J gene TRBJ2-1; 9 positions match TRBD1. The CDR3 has 16 amino acids. Germline loops: CDR1 MDHEN, CDR2 SYDVKM. The J segment lost 1 base and the V segment lost 4 bases, leaving 5 bases of the junction unmatched. The CDR3: CASSSAGTGSYNEQFF. The DNA of the CDR3 is TGTGCCAGCAGTTCCGCCGGGACAGGGTCCTACAATGAGCAGTTCTTC.